The clone carrying this TCR beta chain was seen repeatedly, ten times or more. Its target is not known. This CDR3 is 12 amino acids long. CDR1 is MDHEN, CDR2 SYDVKM, per germline. Trimming removed 6 bases from V and 5 bases from J, with 10 bases in between. The data belong to a study of T cells in Graves' hyperthyroidism and ophthalmopathy. Study-wide points: Ophthalmopathy onset followed model prediction by a median approximately 7 months.

Researchers amplified the TCR beta CDR3 regions from RNA transcripts. The HTBI primer set was used in a first-round RT-PCR of the TCR CDR3. A single record per CDR3 protein comes from TCRdb applying MiXCR to the multiplex PCR reads. The data show about 520,000 distinct CDR3 sequences, around 22% seen once. Clinical Activity Scores of at least 3, NOSPECS grades of at least 4 and durations under 3 months characterized ophthalmopathy patients. Researchers barred patients who had uncontrolled infection, other autoimmune disease, pregnancy or lactation. Clinicians diagnosed patients from clinical symptoms, serum thyroxine and TRAb, thyroid ultrasound and orbital computed tomography.

The gene calls are TRBV28 and TRBJ2-5; no reliable D call. This TCR derives from a woman aged 25 to 39 with Graves' ophthalmopathy. The sample comprised blood. The CDR3 region is CASSPGYETQYF. The CDR3 DNA follows: TGTGCCAGCAGCCCCGGCTACGAGACCCAGTACTTC.